What follows is one TCR beta chain and its context. This entry comes from a study of patients and donors after allogeneic stem cell transplantation. The germline V gene encodes CDR1 DFQATT and CDR2 SNEGSKA (reference sequence). The CDR3 extends over 15 amino acids. J lost 2 bases, V lost 0 bases, and 6 bases had no gene match. TCRdb used MiXCR to reprocess the RT-PCR reads, holding one entry per CDR3 protein. The table records roughly 960,000 distinct CDR3 sequences, over 15% of them present only once. The V and J genes are TRBV20-1 and TRBJ1-2; 7 nucleotides match TRBD1. Source material: blood, either unsorted or a sorted T cell fraction (not recorded which). The TCR sequence derives from a human donor who was either an allogeneic HSCT recipient or a stem cell or donor lymphocyte infusion donor (not recorded which). It is not recorded whose cells these are; they may come from a transplant donor. The CDR3: CSARDPGQKNYGYTF. The CDR3 DNA sequence: TGCAGTGCTAGAGATCCGGGACAGAAGAACTATGGCTACACCTTC.